These 27 T cell receptor beta chains originate from one sample sequenced in a study of T cells in Graves' hyperthyroidism and ophthalmopathy. RNA transcripts were the template for amplifying TCR beta CDR3 regions. When the TCR CDR3 underwent first-round RT-PCR, the HTBI primer set was used. TCRdb re-analysed the multiplex PCR reads in MiXCR, keeping a single row per CDR3 protein. The profile shows about 300,000 distinct CDR3 sequences, around 17% of them singletons. Input material: blood. The receptors originated from a man aged 30 to 45 with Graves' hyperthyroidism.

This rearrangement joins TRBV6-6 to TRBJ2-3; maybe TRBD2 (6 bases). Looked up from germline, CDR1 is MNHNY and CDR2 is SVGAGI (reference sequence). This CDR3 is 19 amino acids long. V lost 1 base and J lost 3, with 23 bases in between. This CDR3 is CASSYLSGLTKTRTDTQYF. CDR3 nucleotide sequence: TGTGCCAGCAGTTACTTGTCGGGACTTACCAAGACTCGAACAGATACGCAGTATTTT.

This clonotype was observed at least ten times. This rearrangement joins TRBV27 to TRBJ1-1, with 7 bases aligning to TRBD1. CDR3 length: 14 amino acids. The germline CDR1 and CDR2 sequences are MNHEY and SMNVEV (reference sequence). The junction had 8 bases not matched to a gene; V was cut back by 6 bases and J by 4 bases. The CDR3 DNA reads as TGTGCCAGCAGGTTCAGGGGGTATAGCACTGAAGCTTTCTTT. Translation: CASRFRGYSTEAFF.

This clonotype has a count of ten or more. The CDR3 spells CSAIRRTGDTQYF. The CDR3 bases are TGCAGTGCTATTCGGAGGACGGGAGATACGCAGTATTTT. The chain has TRBV20-1 and TRBJ2-3, with D perhaps TRBD2 (5 bases). The CDR3 runs 13 residues. CDR1 is DFQATT and CDR2 is SNEGSKA in the germline V gene (reference sequence). The V end was cut by 4 bases, the J end by 5 bases, with 13 bases between.

This clonotype was recorded many times. The genes are TRBV11-2 and TRBJ2-1; D unclear. The CDR3 sequence is 16 residues long. Germline lookup yields CDR1 SGHAT and CDR2 FQNNGV. Trimming shortened V by 1 base and J by 4 bases, and 14 bases separated the two germline ends. The CDR3 nucleotides are TGTGCCAGCAGCTTAGCGTGGGGTAAGGGTTACAATGAGCAGTTCTTC. This encodes CASSLAWGKGYNEQFF.

The chain joins TRBV19 to TRBJ2-7; TRBD2 aligns across 12 bases. Germline lookup yields CDR1 LNHDA and CDR2 SQIVND (reference sequence). The CDR3 totals 17 residues. V shed 5 bases, J shed 4 bases, and the junction held 12 bases outside the gene matches. The CDR3 protein is CASSPRASGRAGYEQYF. The CDR3 bases are TGTGCCAGTAGTCCTAGGGCTAGCGGGAGGGCCGGTTACGAGCAGTACTTC.

The J gene is TRBJ1-1, the V gene TRBV20-1; D remains ambiguous. The length of the CDR3 is 11 residues. Trimming left V 7 bases short and J 3 bases short, with 9 bases between. Looked up from germline, CDR1 is DFQATT and CDR2 is SNEGSKA (reference sequence). CDR3 DNA sequence: TGCAGTGTCAGGTCCGACACTGAAGCTTTCTTT. Its protein product is CSVRSDTEAFF.

The chain uses TRBV20-1 and TRBJ1-1, with D possibly being TRBD1 (5 bases). Germline V CDR1 and CDR2: DFQATT, SNEGSKA (reference sequence). This CDR3 spans 14 amino acids. The CDR3 spells CSILMGEQGIEAFF. Here the CDR3 DNA reads TGCAGCATCCTCATGGGGGAACAAGGAATTGAAGCTTTCTTT.

A few counts support this clonotype. V usage is TRBV5-1 and J usage is TRBJ2-2; possible D gene TRBD2, 5 bases. The CDR3 contains 16 residues. The V gene lost 1 base and the J gene lost 2 bases, with 12 bases spanning the gap. Germline CDR1 is SGHRS and CDR2 is YFSETQ. The CDR3 sequence is CASSLSSTGNTGELFF. The DNA of the CDR3 is TGCGCCAGCAGCTTGTCCTCGACGGGAAACACCGGGGAGCTGTTTTTT.

The chain recombines TRBV3-1 with TRBJ2-6; D is possibly TRBD2 (6 bases). V lost 5 bases, J lost 2 bases, and 25 bases lay in between. Germline CDR1 and CDR2: LGHDT and YNNKEL (reference sequence). The CDR3 runs 20 residues. The chain's CDR3 is CASSTHLPWRAKPGANVLTF. CDR3 sequence (DNA): TGTGCCAGCAGCACCCACCTCCCCTGGAGGGCTAAACCTGGGGCCAACGTCCTGACTTTC. The full variable domain, rest sourced from reference TRBV3-1 and TRBJ2-6, is DTAVSQTPKYLVTQMGNDKSIKCEQNLGHDTMYWYKQDSKKFLKIMFSYNNKELIINETVPNRFSPKSPDKAHLNLHINSLELGDSAVYFCASSTHLPWRAKPGANVLTFGAGSRLTVL.

The V and J genes are TRBV28 and TRBJ2-1; 9 nucleotides agree with TRBD2. CDR1 is MDHEN and CDR2 is SYDVKM in the germline V gene. Trimming took 5 bases from V and 0 from J; bases not matched to a gene: 14. The CDR3 covers 19 residues. For the CDR3, the DNA is TGTGCCAGCAGTCCCGCCGGGACTAGCCTCCGGGTCTCCTACAATGAGCAGTTCTTC. It is translated as CASSPAGTSLRVSYNEQFF. The complete variable domain, with remaining parts taken from reference TRBV28 and TRBJ2-1, reads DVKVTQSSRYLVKRTGEKVFLECVQDMDHENMFWYRQDPGLGLRLIYFSYDVKMKEKGDIPEGYSVSREKKERFSLILESASTNQTSMYLCASSPAGTSLRVSYNEQFFGPGTRLTVL.

At least ten counts were recorded for this clonotype. The chain recombines TRBV20-1 with TRBJ2-1; D not resolved. The CDR3 spans 14 residues. Per the germline V gene, CDR1 is DFQATT and CDR2 is SNEGSKA (reference sequence). V was pared by 1 base and J by 10 bases, with 17 bases between. In DNA form, the CDR3 reads TGCAGTGCTAGAGCAGATTTGGTCGGTTGGGAGCAGTTCTTC. Amino acids: CSARADLVGWEQFF.

This clonotype was detected many times. The chain joins TRBV7-3 to TRBJ2-1; no firm D call. Germline CDR1 is SGHTA and CDR2 is FQGTGA. V lost 5 bases and J lost 7, with 18 bases in between. The CDR3 runs to 15 residues. CDR3 loop: CASSAEVARTNEQFF. CDR3 sequence (DNA): TGTGCCAGCAGCGCCGAGGTAGCCCGGACGAATGAGCAGTTCTTC.

Comments on this clonotype: Compared with germline, one end of the junction differs, possibly owing to a read error. The rearrangement links TRBV7-2 to TRBJ1-5; D is unclear. This CDR3 is 15 amino acids long. CDR1 SGHTA and CDR2 FQGNSA come from the germline V gene. DNA for the CDR3: TGCGCCAGCAGCTTAGGGATAGTCGGCAATCAGCCCCAGCATTTT. Translated: CASSLGIVGNQPQHF.

This clonotype came up a few times. This chain joins TRBV20-1 and TRBJ1-6; 8 bases fit TRBD1. Germline V gene sequence: CDR1 DFQATT, CDR2 SNEGSKA (reference sequence). The CDR3 loop spans 13 amino acids. Trimming at V came to 5 bases and at J to 7 bases, leaving 4 bases not matched to a gene. The CDR3 DNA follows: TGCAGTGCTCTCGGACAGGGCAATTCACCCCTCCACTTT. It translates to CSALGQGNSPLHF.

In its sample, this clonotype was seen many times. The J gene is TRBJ2-7, the V gene TRBV7-9, with 14 bases aligning to TRBD2. V shed 6 bases, J shed 6 bases, and the junction held 4 bases outside the gene matches. The CDR3 length is 14 residues. Germline V gene lookup returns CDR1 SEHNR and CDR2 FQNEAQ (reference sequence). The CDR3 loop reads CASSRLAGGSEQYF. The CDR3, as DNA: TGTGCCAGCAGTCGACTAGCGGGAGGGTCCGAGCAGTACTTC.

This clonotype has a count of ten or more. The chain joins TRBV3-1 to TRBJ2-2; D may match TRBD1 or TRBD2 (5 bases each). This CDR3 contains 15 residues. Trimming took 3 bases from V and 5 from J, leaving 13 bases between them. CDR1 and CDR2 (germline): LGHDT, YNNKEL (reference sequence). CDR3 DNA: TGTGCCAGCAGCCAGGGACCGCGGGTGACCGGGGAGCTGTTTTTT. Translating it yields CASSQGPRVTGELFF.

This clonotype was seen many times. The chain carries TRBV6-5 and TRBJ2-3; D is possibly TRBD1 (5 bases). The CDR3 extends over 15 amino acids. The V end was cut by 1 base, the J end by 3 bases, with 11 bases between. CDR1 MNHEY and CDR2 SVGAGI come from the germline V gene. CDR3 amino acids: CASSYYVQGTDTQYF. CDR3 nucleotide sequence: TGTGCCAGCAGTTACTATGTCCAGGGAACAGATACGCAGTATTTT.

The chain joins TRBV30 to TRBJ1-5; D not certain. The germline V and J ends were trimmed by 0 bases and 7 bases, with 16 bases remaining between them. Looked up from germline, CDR1 is GTSNPN and CDR2 is SVGIG (reference sequence). The CDR3 has 15 amino acids. CDR3 nucleotide sequence: TGTGCCTGGAGTGTCGCCGTTGGAGGGTACCAGCCCCAGCATTTT. This gives the protein CAWSVAVGGYQPQHF.

The rearrangement joins TRBV20-1 to TRBJ2-1, with a tentative D call TRBD2 (7 bases). The germline CDR1 and CDR2 sequences are DFQATT and SNEGSKA (reference sequence). This CDR3 contains 14 residues. Trimming cost V 0 bases and J 13 bases, with 19 bases left between them. CDR3 amino acids: CSARDPEGAGQQFF. CDR3 DNA sequence: TGCAGTGCTAGAGACCCTGAGGGAGCGGGACAACAGTTCTTC.

Many counts were recorded for this clonotype. The genes are TRBV28 and TRBJ2-4, with a weak D call TRBD1 (6 bases). V was pared by 1 base and J by 6 bases, with 10 bases between. This CDR3 is 14 amino acids long. The V gene's germline CDR1 is MDHEN and CDR2 SYDVKM. CDR3 region: CASSLYAGANIQYF. The DNA of the CDR3 is TGTGCCAGCAGTTTATATGCAGGGGCAAACATTCAGTACTTC.

V and J are TRBV27 and TRBJ2-6; D remains unclear. Germline values: CDR1 MNHEY, CDR2 SMNVEV (reference sequence). The CDR3 runs to 12 residues. The ends were cut back, 11 bases at V and 6 bases at J, with 11 bases in the middle. CDR3 bases: TGTGCCTCTAGTCGGAAGGCCAACGTCCTGACTTTC. It encodes CASSRKANVLTF. Full variable domain (remainder filled in from reference TRBV27 and TRBJ2-6): EAQVTQNPRYLITVTGKKLTVTCSQNMNHEYMSWYRQDPGLGLRQIYYSMNVEVTDKGDVPEGYKVSRKEKRNFPLILESPSPNQTSLYFCASSRKANVLTFGAGSRLTVL.

This clonotype was counted ten times or more. This rearrangement joins TRBV20-1 to TRBJ2-3, with 13 positions matching TRBD2. V was clipped by 3 bases and J by 7 bases; unmatched bases: 4. The CDR3 is 14 residues long. CDR1 and CDR2 from the germline V gene are DFQATT and SNEGSKA (reference sequence). The CDR3 loop is CSASRTSGSYTQYF. The CDR3 DNA is TGCAGTGCTAGCAGGACTAGCGGGAGCTATACGCAGTATTTT.

Worth noting for this clonotype: A much bigger clone sits one base away, suggesting this may be a read error. This chain links TRBV5-5 with TRBJ2-1; possibly TRBD2 for D (6 bases). Trimming left V 3 bases short and J 4 bases short, with 14 bases between. The CDR3 is 15 amino acids. Germline lookup yields CDR1 SGHKS and CDR2 YYEKEE (reference sequence). Written as DNA, the CDR3 is TGTGCCAGCAGCTCGTTGAGTAGCGGTTACAATGAGCAGTTCTTC. It translates to CASSSLSSGYNEQFF.

This clonotype was detected many times. The chain couples TRBV5-1 to TRBJ2-2; 7 bases align to TRBD1. Looked up from germline, CDR1 is SGHRS and CDR2 is YFSETQ. CDR3 length: 16 residues. V was clipped by 1 base and J by 4 bases; unmatched bases: 7. CDR3 nucleotide sequence: TGCGCCAGCAGCTTGACCGGGACAGTGACCACCGGGGAGCTGTTTTTT. It specifies CASSLTGTVTTGELFF.

This clonotype was seen many times. The chain couples TRBV7-2 to TRBJ2-3, with no clear D. The CDR3 has 12 residues. Per the germline V gene, CDR1 is SGHTA and CDR2 is FQGNSA. V lost 5 bases to trimming and J lost 6 bases, with 9 bases between them. The CDR3 coding sequence is TGTGCCAGCAGCGAGTGGGTGGATACGCAGTATTTT. Amino acids: CASSEWVDTQYF.

This clonotype has a count of ten or more. The genes are TRBV20-1 and TRBJ2-5; D is unclear. Germline V gives CDR1 DFQATT, CDR2 SNEGSKA (reference sequence). Deletions cut 4 bases from V and 5 bases from J, with 8 bases between. The CDR3 has 11 residues. CDR3: CSAKKLETQYF. CDR3 bases: TGCAGTGCTAAGAAATTGGAGACCCAGTACTTC.

This clonotype was recorded a few times. The rearrangement joins TRBV30 to TRBJ1-2; a possible D gene is TRBD1 (6 bases). This CDR3 is 13 amino acids long. V was shortened by 8 bases and J by 3 bases, with 16 bases between the two germline ends. Germline assignment: CDR1 GTSNPN and CDR2 SVGIG (reference sequence). The CDR3 DNA reads TGTGCCAGCGACAGGATATCGGACTATGGCTACACCTTC. This translates into CASDRISDYGYTF.